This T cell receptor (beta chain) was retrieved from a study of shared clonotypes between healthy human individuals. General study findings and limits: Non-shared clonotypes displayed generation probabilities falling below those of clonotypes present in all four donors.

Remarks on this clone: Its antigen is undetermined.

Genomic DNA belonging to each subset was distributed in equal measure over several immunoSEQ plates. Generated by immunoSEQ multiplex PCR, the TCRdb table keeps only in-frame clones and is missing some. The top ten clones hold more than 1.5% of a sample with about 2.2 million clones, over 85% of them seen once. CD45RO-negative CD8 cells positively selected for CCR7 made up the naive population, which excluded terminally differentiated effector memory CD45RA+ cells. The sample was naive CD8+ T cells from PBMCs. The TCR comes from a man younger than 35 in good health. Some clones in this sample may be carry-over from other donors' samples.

The CDR3 DNA sequence: TGTGCCAGCAGCTTAGGGGCGTCTCATGAGCAGTTCTTC. As protein: CASSLGASHEQFF. The chain links TRBV11-2 to TRBJ2-1; D not resolved. CDR1 and CDR2 from the germline V gene are SGHAT and FQNNGV. Trimming took 1 base from V and 8 from J, leaving 9 bases between them. The CDR3 length is 13 residues.